The 30 T cell receptor beta chains in this list originate from one sample, sequenced in a study of spatial heterogeneity in lung cancer. Findings and caveats of the study: Counts of expanded alpha and beta TCRs within tumors tracked the tumor nonsynonymous mutation count.

The time point was: sample taken at primary tumor resection. These receptors are not linked to any known antigen. Each CDR3 protein gets one entry after TCRdb re-called the 5' RACE reads with MiXCR. The sample carries 8,000 to 9,500 distinct CDR3 sequences, 6.5% to 9% recorded once. Material: lung tumor tissue, obtained at surgery. These receptors were collected from a male donor with early-stage non-small cell lung cancer.

This clonotype ranks as medium-sized. The chain has TRBV28 and TRBJ2-5; 8 nucleotides agree with TRBD2. The V segment lost 3 bases and the J segment 7 bases; nucleotides outside the gene matches: 10. Germline V gene data show CDR1 as MDHEN and CDR2 as SYDVKM. This CDR3 spans 15 amino acids. CDR3 sequence (DNA): TGTGCCAGCAGTTTGTCGGGAGGGCTAATCGGGACCCAGTACTTC. Translating gives CASSLSGGLIGTQYF.

This clonotype was seen at least ten times. This sequence joins TRBV7-9 and TRBJ2-3; D is undetermined. Germline V lookup: CDR1 SEHNR, CDR2 FQNEAQ (reference sequence). V was cut by 2 bases and J by 4 bases, with 13 bases left in between. This CDR3 comprises 15 residues. This CDR3 reads CASSLYETLPDTQYF. CDR3 DNA: TGTGCCAGCAGCTTATATGAGACGCTTCCAGATACGCAGTATTTT.

By sample share, this clonotype is medium-sized. This chain uses TRBV6-2 or TRBV6-3 with TRBJ2-7; D unresolved. V was pared by 8 bases and J by 0 bases, with 11 bases between. This CDR3 has 13 amino acids. The germline gives CDR1 MNHEY, CDR2 SVGEGT. The CDR3 loop reads CASGDSPSYEQYF. For the CDR3, the DNA is TGTGCCAGCGGCGACTCTCCCTCCTACGAGCAGTACTTC.

This clonotype was counted a few times. The chain recombines TRBV28 with TRBJ2-1; no clear D gene. The germline gives CDR1 MDHEN, CDR2 SYDVKM. V lost 1 base and J 8 bases, leaving 6 bases between the germline ends. CDR3 size: 12 residues. As DNA, the CDR3 is TGTGCCAGCAGTTTATTTCCCGATGAGCAGTTCTTC. Translated: CASSLFPDEQFF. Variable domain in full (rest from reference TRBV28 and TRBJ2-1): DVKVTQSSRYLVKRTGEKVFLECVQDMDHENMFWYRQDPGLGLRLIYFSYDVKMKEKGDIPEGYSVSREKKERFSLILESASTNQTSMYLCASSLFPDEQFFGPGTRLTVL.

This clonotype is categorized as medium-sized (0.01 to 0.1%). This chain uses TRBV11-2 with TRBJ2-1; TRBD2 matches at 13 bases. After removal of 0 bases from V and 8 bases from J, the junction contained 13 bases not matched to a gene. The CDR3 extends over 19 amino acids. The germline V gene encodes CDR1 SGHAT and CDR2 FQNNGV. For the CDR3, the DNA is TGTGCCAGCAGCTTAGATCGCCCGGGACTAGCGGGATTGGTGGATGAGCAGTTCTTC. The encoded protein is CASSLDRPGLAGLVDEQFF. Full variable domain (outside the CDR3, taken from reference TRBV11-2 and TRBJ2-1): EAGVAQSPRYKIIEKRQSVAFWCNPISGHATLYWYQQILGQGPKLLIQFQNNGVVDDSQLPKDRFSAERLKGVDSTLKIQPAKLEDSAVYLCASSLDRPGLAGLVDEQFFGPGTRLTVL.

V is TRBV29-1 and J is TRBJ2-3; D ambiguous. The germline CDR1 and CDR2 sequences are SQVTM and ANQGSEA. The CDR3 sequence is 11 residues long. Trimming took 6 bases from V and 2 from J, leaving 6 bases between them. CDR3 nucleotide sequence: TGCAGCGTCGCAGACACAGATACGCAGTATTTT. Translation: CSVADTDTQYF.

The rearrangement uses TRBV6-1 and TRBJ2-1; TRBD2 matches 8 bases. CDR3 length: 16 amino acids. With 6 bases clipped from V and 5 bases from J, the junction kept 12 bases outside the gene matches. Germline assignment: CDR1 MNHNS and CDR2 SASEGT. In DNA form, the CDR3 reads TGTGCCAGCAGCCGGGGAGGGCTAGCGGGTCACAATGAGCAGTTCTTC. It translates to CASSRGGLAGHNEQFF.

The J gene is TRBJ2-2, the V gene TRBV5-5; TRBD2 is a possible D gene (6 bases). The CDR3 length is 15 residues. Germline assignment: CDR1 SGHKS and CDR2 YYEKEE (reference sequence). Trimming stripped 4 bases from V and 8 bases from J, with 18 bases between. CDR3 sequence: CASSLTSMVLGELFF. Written as DNA, the CDR3 is TGTGCCAGCAGCCTTACTAGCATGGTGTTAGGGGAGCTGTTTTTT. Full variable domain (outside the CDR3, taken from reference TRBV5-5 and TRBJ2-2): DAGVTQSPTHLIKTRGQQVTLRCSPISGHKSVSWYQQVLGQGPQFIFQYYEKEERGRGNFPDRFSARQFPNYSSELNVNALLLGDSALYLCASSLTSMVLGELFFGEGSRLTVL.

Relative to its sample, this clonotype is medium-sized. The chain links TRBV12-3 or TRBV12-4 to TRBJ2-5; D is unresolved. This CDR3 region has 11 residues. With 1 base removed from V and 4 bases from J, the gap between germline ends came to 1 base. The CDR3 protein is CASSLGETQYF. The CDR3 coding sequence is TGTGCCAGCAGTTTAGGAGAGACCCAGTACTTC.

This clonotype was seen at least ten times. V is TRBV7-2 and J is TRBJ2-5; 10 bases align to TRBD2. The CDR3 is made up of 15 amino acids. Looked up from germline, CDR1 is SGHTA and CDR2 is FQGNSA. V shed 3 bases, J shed 5 bases, and the junction held 6 bases outside the gene matches. CDR3 loop: CASSFGTSVGETQYF. The CDR3 DNA follows: TGTGCCAGCAGCTTCGGGACTAGCGTGGGGGAGACCCAGTACTTC.

This clonotype came up many times. The chain joins TRBV19 to TRBJ2-2, with TRBD1 identical over 7 bases. V dropped 8 bases and J dropped 2; count of bases not matched to a gene: 8. Germline CDR1 LNHDA, CDR2 SQIVND (reference sequence). The CDR3 has 15 amino acids. The CDR3 reads CASRGQVVNTGELFF. CDR3 coding DNA: TGTGCCAGTCGAGGACAGGTCGTTAACACCGGGGAGCTGTTTTTT.

By share, this clonotype ranks as medium-sized (0.01 to 0.1%). This chain joins TRBV28 and TRBJ2-7; D is undetermined. The CDR3 length is 14 residues. Trimming cost V 6 bases and J 1 base, with 13 bases left between them. Germline CDR1 and CDR2: MDHEN and SYDVKM. Here the CDR3 reads CASRPGSASYEQYF. The CDR3 DNA follows: TGTGCCAGCAGGCCGGGCAGCGCGTCCTACGAGCAGTACTTC. The whole variable domain, remainder taken from reference TRBV28 and TRBJ2-7, is DVKVTQSSRYLVKRTGEKVFLECVQDMDHENMFWYRQDPGLGLRLIYFSYDVKMKEKGDIPEGYSVSREKKERFSLILESASTNQTSMYLCASRPGSASYEQYFGPGTRLTVT.

This clonotype qualifies as medium-sized. The junction departs from germline at one end; a sequencing error may be responsible. The chain employs TRBV6-6 and TRBJ2-5; either TRBD1 or TRBD2 may fit D (6 bases each). Germline V lookup: CDR1 MNHNY, CDR2 SVGAGI (reference sequence). The CDR3 length is 13 residues. The CDR3 DNA follows: TGTGTCAGCCGGGGGCAGCTGGGGGAGACCCAGTACTTC. Translation: CVSRGQLGETQYF.

Within the sample, this clonotype is medium-sized (0.01 to 0.1%). This sequence joins TRBV20-1 and TRBJ2-5, with D maybe TRBD1 (5 bases). Deletions cut 3 bases from V and 2 bases from J, with 16 bases between. Germline V gene sequence: CDR1 DFQATT, CDR2 SNEGSKA (reference sequence). The CDR3 length is 15 residues. Written as DNA, the CDR3 is TGCAGTGCTAGTGGGCGTATAACAGGACAAGAGACCCAGTACTTC. Translation: CSASGRITGQETQYF.

This clonotype has at least ten counts. The genes are TRBV20-1 and TRBJ2-3, with D maybe TRBD2 (5 bases). The CDR3 is made up of 12 amino acids. Trimming removed 6 bases from V and 6 bases from J, with 13 bases in between. Germline V gives CDR1 DFQATT, CDR2 SNEGSKA (reference sequence). The CDR3 coding sequence is TGCAGTGCCCGGGATACGGCCGATACGCAGTATTTT. It translates to CSARDTADTQYF.

This clonotype was counted a few times. V and J are TRBV19 and TRBJ1-5; D possibly corresponds to TRBD1 (5 bases). This CDR3 has 16 residues. The germline gives CDR1 LNHDA, CDR2 SQIVND (reference sequence). V lost 3 bases to trimming and J lost 9 bases, with 21 bases between them. The chain's CDR3 is CASSIAGGGIILPQHF. As DNA, the CDR3 is TGTGCCAGTAGTATCGCGGGGGGAGGGATCATACTGCCCCAGCATTTT. The full variable domain, completed using reference TRBV19 and TRBJ1-5, is DGGITQSPKYLFRKEGQNVTLSCEQNLNHDAMYWYRQDPGQGLRLIYYSQIVNDFQKGDIAEGYSVSREKKESFPLTVTSAQKNPTAFYLCASSIAGGGIILPQHFGDGTRLSIL.

By sample share, this clonotype is medium-sized (0.01 to 0.1%). The rearrangement links TRBV13 to TRBJ1-2; D call uncertain. Trimming left V 2 bases short and J 3 bases short, with 4 bases between. CDR1 and CDR2 (germline): PRHDT, FYEKMQ (reference sequence). The CDR3 is made up of 12 amino acids. The CDR3 sequence: CASSLYYYGYTF. CDR3 DNA sequence: TGTGCCAGCAGCTTATACTACTATGGCTACACCTTC. The full variable domain, completed using reference TRBV13 and TRBJ1-2, is AAGVIQSPRHLIKEKRETATLKCYPIPRHDTVYWYQQGPGQDPQFLISFYEKMQSDKGSIPDRFSAQQFSDYHSELNMSSLELGDSALYFCASSLYYYGYTFGSGTRLTVV.

This clonotype was recorded at least ten times. V is TRBV7-2 and J is TRBJ1-4; D is undetermined. The V end lost 5 bases, the J end lost 8 bases, and 18 bases lay between the germline ends. The germline V gene has CDR1 SGHTA and CDR2 FQGNSA. The length of the CDR3 is 15 residues. This CDR3 reads CASSQRTVRGEKLFF. The CDR3 DNA follows: TGTGCCAGCAGCCAACGGACGGTTCGTGGAGAAAAACTGTTTTTT.

In its sample, this clonotype was seen many times. The J gene is TRBJ2-2, the V gene TRBV12-3 or TRBV12-4; perhaps TRBD1 as D (5 bases). This CDR3 has 13 residues. V lost 7 bases and J 1 base, leaving 7 bases between the germline ends. CDR3 in DNA: TGTGCCAGCACCGGACAGAACACCGGGGAGCTGTTTTTT. This codes for CASTGQNTGELFF.

By sample share, this clonotype is medium-sized. The chain carries TRBV19 and TRBJ1-5; a possible D gene is TRBD1 (5 bases). The CDR3 runs 14 residues. Germline-derived CDR1 and CDR2 are LNHDA and SQIVND (reference sequence). Trimming removed 10 bases at V and 3 bases at J, with 16 bases between. The CDR3 is CATSRTDTNQPQHF. The CDR3 nucleotides are TGTGCCACCTCCCGGACGGACACCAATCAGCCCCAGCATTTT.

Relative to its sample, this clonotype is medium-sized (0.01 to 0.1%). The junction departs from germline at one end; a sequencing error may be responsible. This chain links TRBV6-5 with TRBJ2-7; 7 nucleotides line up with TRBD2. The germline V gene has CDR1 MNHEY and CDR2 SVGAGI. This CDR3 is 15 amino acids long. The CDR3 DNA reads TGTGCCAGCAGTCACTCAGGCGGGAGTGGCTACGAGCAGTACTTC. This encodes CASSHSGGSGYEQYF.

By share of the sample, this clonotype is medium-sized (0.01 to 0.1%). This chain uses TRBV6-5 with TRBJ2-7; 10 bases agree with TRBD1. The CDR3 contains 16 residues. Germline trimming cut 2 bases from V and 2 bases from J; bases unmatched to any gene: 6. Germline V gives CDR1 MNHEY, CDR2 SVGAGI. CDR3 in DNA: TGTGCCAGCAGTTACCGGCCCGGGACAGGGGCCTACGAGCAGTACTTC. Encoded protein: CASSYRPGTGAYEQYF.

Ten or more counts support this clonotype. The chain employs TRBV20-1 and TRBJ2-7, with 11 bases matching TRBD1. The CDR3 has 12 amino acids. Germline assignment: CDR1 DFQATT and CDR2 SNEGSKA (reference sequence). V was pared by 4 bases and J by 6 bases, with 2 bases of the junction left unmatched. CDR3 nucleotides: TGCAGTGCTATGGGACAGGGGGGCGAGCAGTACTTC. Its translation: CSAMGQGGEQYF.

Many counts were recorded for this clonotype. In DNA, the CDR3 is TGCGCCAGCAGCTTGCCAGGTTCTAACGAGCAGTACTTC. Protein: CASSLPGSNEQYF. This rearrangement joins TRBV5-1 to TRBJ2-7, with D uncertain. This CDR3 contains 13 residues. Germline V CDR1 and CDR2: SGHRS, YFSETQ. The V gene lost 1 base and the J gene lost 5 bases, with 10 bases spanning the gap.

This clonotype came up many times. The J gene is TRBJ2-5, the V gene TRBV11-2; no clear D gene. V shed 4 bases and J shed 0 bases, with 15 bases lying between them. The CDR3 runs to 16 residues. CDR1 and CDR2 (germline): SGHAT, FQNNGV. The CDR3 DNA follows: TGTGCCAGCAGCTCTTCAGTGGGAACGTACCAAGAGACCCAGTACTTC. It yields the protein CASSSSVGTYQETQYF. The full variable domain, its missing parts supplied by reference TRBV11-2 and TRBJ2-5, is EAGVAQSPRYKIIEKRQSVAFWCNPISGHATLYWYQQILGQGPKLLIQFQNNGVVDDSQLPKDRFSAERLKGVDSTLKIQPAKLEDSAVYLCASSSSVGTYQETQYFGPGTRLLVL.

Relative to its sample, this clonotype is medium-sized (0.01 to 0.1%). The chain recombines TRBV11-2 with TRBJ1-6; unclear D gene. Germline V gene sequence: CDR1 SGHAT, CDR2 FQNNGV. The CDR3 sequence is 13 residues long. V shed 1 base and J shed 9 bases, with 7 bases lying between them. CDR3 DNA sequence: TGTGCCAGCAGCTTAGGGGTTAGTTCACCCCTCCACTTT. Amino acids: CASSLGVSSPLHF.

The V gene is TRBV28, the J gene TRBJ1-2; the match to TRBD1 covers 7 bases. V was clipped by 11 bases and J by 1 base; unmatched bases: 7. The CDR3 totals 13 residues. The V gene's germline CDR1 is MDHEN and CDR2 SYDVKM. CDR3 sequence: CAVPRDSNYGYTF. The CDR3 region has the DNA TGTGCCGTACCTCGGGACAGTAACTATGGCTACACCTTC.

This clonotype was seen many times. This chain connects TRBV6-1 to TRBJ1-4; D is uncertain. Germline V CDR1 and CDR2: MNHNS, SASEGT. The CDR3 totals 14 residues. V lost 2 bases and J lost 8, with 12 bases in between. Here the CDR3 reads CASSEWNNPEKLFF. DNA of the CDR3: TGTGCCAGCAGTGAATGGAACAACCCCGAAAAACTGTTTTTT.

There are many counts of this clonotype. The chain joins TRBV6-1 to TRBJ2-1, with 12 bases matching TRBD2. This CDR3 is 15 amino acids long. V lost 4 bases and J lost 7; bases outside the gene matches: 5. Germline lookup yields CDR1 MNHNS and CDR2 SASEGT. The CDR3 DNA reads as TGTGCCAGCAGTGGGAGACTAGCGGGAGTAAATGAGCAGTTCTTC. The encoded protein is CASSGRLAGVNEQFF.

This clonotype came up many times. V gene TRBV20-1 combines with J gene TRBJ1-1; no firm D call. The germline V and J ends were trimmed by 2 bases and 4 bases, with 14 bases remaining between them. The CDR3 extends over 14 amino acids. CDR1 is DFQATT, CDR2 SNEGSKA, per germline (reference sequence). CDR3 nucleotide sequence: TGCAGTGCTAGACCACCCGGAGCGTTCACTGAAGCTTTCTTT. It specifies CSARPPGAFTEAFF.